This T cell receptor beta chain stems from a study of T cell changes during pregnancy in multiple sclerosis. Germline V gene data show CDR1 as SGHDN and CDR2 as FVKESK. V lost 4 bases to trimming and J lost 4 bases, with 10 bases between them. CDR3 length: 13 residues. The sample holds one count of this clone. Profiled with immunoSEQ multiplex PCR; TCRdb holds only in-frame clones, not every one. The data contain about 28,000 clones, around nine tenths of them singletons. The sample consisted of CD4+ T cells from peripheral blood mononuclear cells, taken in the first trimester of pregnancy. The TCR originated in a female donor in good health, enrolled as a control in a pregnancy study. The chain combines TRBV14 with TRBJ1-2; possible D gene TRBD1, 6 bases. As DNA, the CDR3 is TGTGCCAGCAGCCTCAGGGGTGGCTATGGCTACACCTTC. Translating it yields CASSLRGGYGYTF.